This TCR beta chain emerged from a study of blood T cell repertoires in COVID-19. Across the whole study: Donors in the United States, Italy and Spain gave samples during acute or convalescent COVID-19. Sources were T cells, B-cell-depleted T cells, or PBMCs; the material itself was cDNA or gDNA.

The germline gives CDR1 SNHLY, CDR2 FYNNEI. The V end was cut by 4 bases, the J end by 10 bases, with 17 bases between. This CDR3 is 14 amino acids long. Study processing details: Estimation of nucleated cell counts relied on the amplification of reference gene primers. Profiled with immunoSEQ multiplex PCR; TCRdb holds only in-frame clones, not every one. The D gene and trimming were derived from the DNA, and the V and J assignments and clone size from that table. This sample has around 140,000 clones, with 81% found just once. The sequence was obtained from a human donor in a cohort sampled during active COVID-19. Input material: peripheral blood. The chain has TRBV2 and TRBJ2-1, with D perhaps TRBD2 (6 bases). The CDR3 reads CASSVIAAVGEQFF. The CDR3 region has the DNA TGTGCCAGCAGTGTAATAGCGGCAGTTGGAGAGCAGTTCTTC. Together with reference TRBV2 and TRBJ2-1, the CDR3 gives the full variable domain: EPEVTQTPSHQVTQMGQEVILRCVPISNHLYFYWYRQILGQKVEFLVSFYNNEISEKSEIFDDQFSVERPDGSNFTLKIRSTKLEDSAMYFCASSVIAAVGEQFFGPGTRLTVL.